This T cell receptor (beta chain) was sequenced for a study of identical twins (dated by TCRdb to the mid-2010s). With regard to the full study: The study deep-sequenced TCR alpha and beta repertoires from monozygotic twins, unrelated adults of various ages and cord blood to test whether fetal clonotypes persist. Replicate twin experiments were performed at different times using different library preparation protocols to rule out contamination. Study-wide conclusions, independent of this receptor: Zero-insertion analyses could be partly confounded by invariant T cells such as MAIT and iNKT, although diverse VJ usage argued against such confounding for most clonotypes. Fewer insertions were carried by abundant cord blood beta clonotypes; a weaker similar trend was observed in young adult naive repertoires, while no such trend was observed in memory repertoires. Because the same donors could not be followed over many years, conclusions were based on cross-sectional statistical analysis. Out-of-frame TCR alpha sharing in monozygotic twins was systematically underestimated by recombination models, whereas sharing between unrelated individuals was in agreement with the recombination models. The excess sharing between twins in beta out-of-frame sequences was weaker because fewer shared sequences reduced the signal-to-noise ratio. Compared with coincidental sharing between unrelated individuals, out-of-frame TCR alpha sequences shared between twins showed an excess of sequences with low generation probability.

Looking up the germline V gene yields CDR1 SNHLY and CDR2 FYNNEI. CDR3 length: 12 amino acids, cysteine to phenylalanine. Left in the record is the CDR3 DNA by itself, 36 bases read in frame from the first base. The V end loses 9 bases and the J end loses 0 bases, and a stretch of 7 bases separates them. Only healthy Caucasian donors were included. Miltenyi CD45RO+ enrichment and human naive T-cell isolation kits were used to isolate memory (CD45RO+) and naive T cells from PBMC. This clonotype was picked up a small number of times. The clone's antigen remains unknown. The input lacks base qualities; no much larger clone sits a single base away. The library was produced with 5' RACE. For sequencing, an Illumina HiSeq 2000 was employed. Template switching added a universal primer binding site, and the final cDNA carried a unique molecular identifier that allowed TCR cDNA molecules to be counted accurately. Specific primers in the conserved constant-segment region were used to synthesize first-strand cDNA for TCR alpha and beta chains. To control for contamination, each cDNA library was double barcoded with a SMART-Mk sample barcode plus Illumina barcodes. TruSeq adapter sequences along with Illumina sample barcodes were introduced in two successive PCR steps. Sequencing of the TCR alpha and beta cDNA libraries was done on the Illumina HiSeq platform using custom primers. From the authors' description of their analysis: Unique molecular identifiers were extracted from raw reads with MiGEC, and CDR3 positions were determined with MiXCR. Recombination models were inferred per individual with the repgenHMM and IGoR tools using an EM algorithm. The tcR package in R was used for shared clonotype analysis, with sharing normalized by the product of cloneset sizes. To study raw recombination without the effects of thymic and clonal selection, out-of-frame nonproductive sequences were analyzed. The raw public data were reprocessed by TCRdb itself: fastp quality trimming at Q25, MiXCR clonotype calling, in-frame beta chains only. Each record represents a unique CDR3 protein, reported with the most common genes and DNA among its rows. The V and J calls and clone size are TCRdb's, not the authors'. The sample profile shows hundreds of thousands of distinct CDR3 sequences; approximately 9% of them were found once. Of the sample, just over 5% falls within the top ten clones.

The material sequenced was memory (CD45RO+) T cells sorted from blood. The meaning of the sample's cell subset or site label: CD45RO+ enriched T cells. The TCR comes from a woman aged 18 to 35 in good health. The chain is assembled from TRBV2 and TRBJ2-3; matching of 6 bases hints at TRBD1 as the D gene. The sequenced DNA: TGTGCCAGGGGGGCGAGCACAGATACGCAGTATTTT. Translated, this is CARGASTDTQYF.